This is a list of T cell receptor beta chains from one sample in a study of CD8+CD57+ T cells in acquired aplastic anemia. Each CDR3 protein is one row after TCRdb ran MiXCR on the reads. The table has roughly 170,000 distinct CDR3 sequences, roughly 50% seen once. Material for sequencing was sorted CD4+, CD8+, or CD8+CD57+ T cells (not recorded which) from PBMCs. Receptor source: a human donor with aplastic anemia. The CDR3 runs from the conserved cysteine through the conserved F or W. A D gene is named only where the DNA matches it firmly. Only part of the rows carry a size: once, few, many, or a class if the clone is expanded.

abundance | j_gene | v_gene | d_gene | CDR3aa | CDR3nt
many | TRBJ2-7 | TRBV30 | - | CAFSRSGGYEQYF | TGTGCCTTTTCCCGTAGTGGTGGCTACGAGCAGTACTTC
- | TRBJ2-3 | TRBV20-1 | TRBD2 | CSASTSGTEGPTDTQYF | TGCAGTGCTTCAACTAGCGGAACAGAGGGCCCCACAGATACGCAGTATTTT
- | TRBJ2-3 | TRBV29-1 | - | CSVEGSPIRTDTQYF | TGCAGCGTTGAGGGCAGCCCAATCCGCACAGATACGCAGTATTTT
- | TRBJ1-5 | TRBV6-1 | - | CASSDFWAGSQPQHF | TGTGCCAGCAGTGATTTTTGGGCAGGGAGTCAGCCCCAGCATTTT
- | TRBJ1-3 | TRBV9 | - | CASSVASDRHSGNTIYF | TGTGCCAGCAGCGTAGCGTCCGACAGACACTCTGGAAACACCATATATTTT
- | TRBJ1-6 | TRBV10-2 | - | CASSESRRSGSPLHF | TGCGCCAGCAGTGAGTCGCGGCGGTCTGGGTCACCCCTCCACTTT
many | TRBJ1-6 | TRBV20-1 | - | CSARTASLDGPLHF | TGCAGTGCAAGGACAGCTAGCCTCGACGGACCCCTCCACTTT
many | TRBJ2-5 | TRBV5-6 | - | CASSSGQETQYF | TGTGCCAGCAGCTCCGGACAAGAGACCCAGTACTTC
few | TRBJ2-3 | TRBV20-1 | TRBD1 | CSANRQGQTDTQYF | TGCAGTGCTAATCGACAGGGACAGACAGATACGCAGTATTTT
few | TRBJ1-1 | TRBV5-1 | TRBD1 | CASSTQGAYAEAFF | TGCGCCAGCAGCACACAGGGGGCTTACGCTGAAGCTTTCTTT
many | TRBJ1-2 | TRBV9 | - | CASSANSRGGAYGYTF | TGTGCCAGCAGCGCCAACTCTAGGGGGGGAGCCTATGGCTACACCTTC
- | TRBJ1-3 | TRBV2 | - | CASSPSRNTIYF | TGTGCCAGCAGCCCTTCCAGAAACACCATATATTTT
- | TRBJ1-5 | TRBV15 | - | CATSRHNSNQPQHF | TGTGCCACCAGCAGGCACAATAGTAATCAGCCCCAGCATTTT
- | TRBJ2-2 | TRBV19 | - | CASRKQGNTGELFF | TGTGCCAGTAGAAAACAGGGGAACACCGGGGAGCTGTTTTTT
- | TRBJ2-7 | TRBV7-9 | - | CASSLDQGGYEQYF | TGTGCCAGCAGCTTAGATCAGGGAGGCTACGAGCAGTACTTC
- | TRBJ1-2 | TRBV30 | - | CAWRKGGSNYGYTF | TGTGCCTGGCGAAAGGGGGGATCAAACTATGGCTACACCTTC
- | TRBJ2-3 | TRBV12-3/TRBV12-4 | TRBD2 | CASSPRGVTQYF | TGTGCCAGCAGCCCCCGGGGGGTGACGCAGTATTTT
many | TRBJ2-7 | TRBV9 | TRBD2 | CASSPTAGGTAGEQYF | TGTGCCAGCAGCCCCACCGCGGGGGGTACCGCTGGCGAGCAGTACTTC
many | TRBJ1-6 | TRBV4-2 | - | CASSNGGPSSYNSPLHF | TGTGCCAGCAGCAACGGGGGGCCGAGCTCCTATAATTCACCCCTCCACTTT
many | TRBJ2-1 | TRBV5-1 | TRBD2 | CASSFTSGSYNEQFF | TGCGCCAGCAGCTTTACTAGCGGCTCCTACAATGAGCAGTTCTTC
few | TRBJ2-3 | TRBV19 | TRBD1 | CASSFRTGGLDTDTQYF | TGTGCCAGTAGTTTCCGGACAGGGGGCTTGGACACAGATACGCAGTATTTT
many | TRBJ2-5 | TRBV10-1 | - | CASSGIQGWETQYF | TGCGCCAGCAGTGGGATACAGGGCTGGGAGACCCAGTACTTC
- | TRBJ2-7 | TRBV6-2/TRBV6-3 | TRBD1 | CASSYSFTPGGAEQYF | TGTGCCAGCAGTTACTCGTTTACGCCAGGGGGAGCCGAGCAGTACTTC
- | TRBJ1-1 | TRBV3-1 | - | CASSQGGWGVPNTEAFF | TGTGCCAGCAGCCAAGGGGGTTGGGGAGTCCCGAACACTGAAGCTTTCTTT
- | TRBJ1-5 | TRBV24-1 | - | CATSDHSGGPNQPQHF | TGTGCCACCAGTGATCACAGTGGGGGTCCCAATCAGCCCCAGCATTTT
many | TRBJ1-2 | TRBV7-9 | - | CASSSKRSGPVYGYTF | TGTGCCAGCAGCTCAAAACGGTCAGGGCCAGTCTATGGCTACACCTTC
- | TRBJ2-3 | TRBV19 | - | CASSKARPTDTQYF | TGTGCCAGTAGTAAGGCAAGGCCCACAGATACGCAGTATTTT
many | TRBJ2-3 | TRBV24-1 | - | CATSDVRGGTDTQYF | TGTGCCACCAGTGATGTTAGGGGAGGCACAGATACGCAGTATTTT
- | TRBJ1-2 | TRBV20-1 | - | CSAKVGVDGYTF | TGCAGTGCCAAAGTAGGGGTTGATGGCTACACCTTC
few | TRBJ1-2 | TRBV25-1 | - | CASSEYEGGAGYGYTF | TGTGCCAGCAGTGAATATGAAGGGGGGGCAGGCTATGGCTACACCTTC
- | TRBJ1-1 | TRBV24-1 | - | CATSDRTGLAEAFF | TGTGCCACCAGTGATCGGACGGGACTCGCTGAAGCTTTCTTT
many | TRBJ2-2 | TRBV7-9 | - | CASSPLGRGELFF | TGTGCCAGCAGCCCCCTCGGTCGCGGGGAGCTGTTTTTT
many | TRBJ2-7 | TRBV6-1 | - | CASRRDISSYEQYF | TGTGCCAGCAGGAGGGACATTTCTTCCTACGAGCAGTACTTC
- | TRBJ1-2 | TRBV2 | - | CASSGRPTQGYTF | TGTGCCAGCAGTGGTCGGCCGACCCAGGGCTACACCTTC
many | TRBJ2-3 | TRBV7-9 | - | CASSSGRGAALSTDTQYF | TGTGCCAGCAGCTCAGGAAGAGGTGCAGCTCTCAGCACAGATACGCAGTATTTT
- | TRBJ2-7 | TRBV10-1 | - | CASSEYRGPYEQYF | TGCGCCAGCAGTGAGTATAGGGGACCCTACGAGCAGTACTTC
many | TRBJ2-3 | TRBV2 | TRBD1 | CASSEGTGKGTDTQYF | TGTGCCAGCAGTGAGGGGACAGGGAAGGGCACAGATACGCAGTATTTT